Described below is a single TCR beta chain sequence and its context. Its antigen is not identified. This record comes from a study of shared clonotypes between healthy human individuals. Study-wide findings and caveats: It was observed that about 5% of naive CD4 clonotypes were shared across a handful of donors.

Data came from immunoSEQ multiplex PCR; TCRdb stores just in-frame clones and leaves some out. The table has hundreds of thousands of clones, about 78% seen once; the top ten hold roughly 1.8%. The TCR originated in a woman aged 30 to 39 in good health. Sequenced: memory CD4+ T cells sorted from blood. The sample's subset: CD45RA-negative fraction.

CDR3 residues: CASRNGQGAYEQFF. The CDR3 DNA is TGCGCCAGCAGGAACGGACAGGGGGCCTATGAGCAGTTCTTC. The chain combines TRBV5-1 with TRBJ2-1; 11 nucleotides line up with TRBD1. This CDR3 is 14 amino acids long. J gave up 8 bases and V 5 bases, and 6 bases lay outside the gene matches. Germline V gene sequence: CDR1 SGHRS, CDR2 YFSETQ.